The sample holds a few counts of the clone carrying this T cell receptor (beta chain). Its antigen is not identified. This sample is drawn from a study of vaccination effects on CD4 cells after COVID-19. Sequencing was performed with immunoSEQ multiplex PCR; in TCRdb, only in-frame clones are kept and a portion is missing. The repertoire holds roughly 42,000 clones, under 75% seen once, with approximately 24% in the top ten. Looked up from germline, CDR1 is KGHSH and CDR2 is LQKENI. Trimming took off 3 bases at V and 4 bases at J, with 13 bases between the two ends. The CDR3 is made up of 15 amino acids. Antigen-specific CD4+ T cells were expanded (with viral peptide pools) by the ViraFEST assay ahead of sequencing. Subsequent to a culture period of under twelve days, CD4+ T cells were isolated. The vaccine recipients had no prior SARS-CoV-2 infection, with negative nucleocapsid antibodies. Each culture well received roughly 1.8 million PBMC. These cells were then cultured in IMDM with 8.5 to 10 IU/ml IL-2 and roughly 10 ug/ml peptides.

The clonotype originates from a human donor who received a COVID-19 vaccine. V usage is TRBV18 and J usage is TRBJ1-3; tentative D call: TRBD1 (5 bases). This sample comprised CD4+ T cells from PBMCs cultured with HCoV-OC43 spike peptides, obtained before COVID-19 vaccination. Subset in this sample: HCoV-OC43 spike overlapping peptide pool stimulation. In DNA, the CDR3 is TGTGCCAGCTCACCCGGGAGGGGATCCGGAAACACCATATATTTT. Amino acids: CASSPGRGSGNTIYF.